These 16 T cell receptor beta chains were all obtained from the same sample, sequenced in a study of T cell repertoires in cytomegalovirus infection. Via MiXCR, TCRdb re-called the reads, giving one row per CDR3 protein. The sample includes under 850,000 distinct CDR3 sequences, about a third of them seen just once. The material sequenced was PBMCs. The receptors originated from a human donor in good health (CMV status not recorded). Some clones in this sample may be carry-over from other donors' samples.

The CDR3 DNA follows: TGCGCCAGCAGCTTGGTGGGGGGGAAAGAAAAACTGTTTTTT. Amino acids: CASSLVGGKEKLFF. The chain employs TRBV5-1 and TRBJ1-4, with TRBD1 as a possible D gene (5 bases). V lost 0 bases and J 8 bases, leaving 11 bases between the germline ends. In germline, CDR1 is SGHRS, CDR2 YFSETQ. The CDR3 sequence is 14 residues long.

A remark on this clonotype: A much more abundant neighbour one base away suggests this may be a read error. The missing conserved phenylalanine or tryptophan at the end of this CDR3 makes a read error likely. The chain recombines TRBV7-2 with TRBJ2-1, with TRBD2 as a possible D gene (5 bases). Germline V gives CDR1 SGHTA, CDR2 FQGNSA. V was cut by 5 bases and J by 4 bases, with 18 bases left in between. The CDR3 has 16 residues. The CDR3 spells CASSPRGLAEYNEQFL. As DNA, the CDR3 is TGTGCCAGCAGCCCGAGAGGGCTAGCAGAATACAATGAGCAGTTCTTA.

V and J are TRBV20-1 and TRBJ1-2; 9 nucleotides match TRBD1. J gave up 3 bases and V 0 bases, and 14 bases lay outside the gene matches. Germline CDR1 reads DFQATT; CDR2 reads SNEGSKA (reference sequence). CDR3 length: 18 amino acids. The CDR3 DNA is TGCAGTGCTAGAGATTGGGGACAGGGTCCATTAGGCGACTATGGCTACACCTTC. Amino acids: CSARDWGQGPLGDYGYTF.

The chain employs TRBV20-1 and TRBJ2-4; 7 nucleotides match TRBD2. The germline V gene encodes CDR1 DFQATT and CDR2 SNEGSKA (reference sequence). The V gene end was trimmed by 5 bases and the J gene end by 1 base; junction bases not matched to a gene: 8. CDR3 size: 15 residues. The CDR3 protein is CSASSLAEAKNIQYF. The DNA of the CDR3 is TGCAGTGCTTCTTCTCTAGCGGAGGCCAAAAACATTCAGTACTTC.

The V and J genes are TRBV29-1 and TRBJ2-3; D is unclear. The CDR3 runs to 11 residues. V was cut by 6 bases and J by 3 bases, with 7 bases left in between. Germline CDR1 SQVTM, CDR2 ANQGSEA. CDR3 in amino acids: CSVRLTDTQYF. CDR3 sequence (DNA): TGCAGCGTGCGACTGACAGATACGCAGTATTTT.

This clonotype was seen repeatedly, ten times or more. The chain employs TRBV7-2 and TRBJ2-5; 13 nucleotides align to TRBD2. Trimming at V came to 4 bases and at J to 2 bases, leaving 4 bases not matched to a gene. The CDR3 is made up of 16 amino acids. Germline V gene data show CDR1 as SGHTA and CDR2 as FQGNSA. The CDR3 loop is CASSWTSGSYQETQYF. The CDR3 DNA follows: TGTGCCAGCAGCTGGACTAGCGGGAGTTATCAAGAGACCCAGTACTTC. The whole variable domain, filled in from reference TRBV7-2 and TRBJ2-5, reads GAGVSQSPSNKVTEKGKDVELRCDPISGHTALYWYRQSLGQGLEFLIYFQGNSAPDKSGLPSDRFSAERTGGSVSTLTIQRTQQEDSAVYLCASSWTSGSYQETQYFGPGTRLLVL.

This CDR3 reads CASSRTGPTDTQYF. Written as DNA, the CDR3 is TGTGCCAGCAGTAGGACGGGGCCGACAGATACGCAGTATTTT. J is TRBJ2-3 and V is TRBV6-1; the D gene could be TRBD1 or TRBD2 (5 bases each). Germline loops: CDR1 MNHNS, CDR2 SASEGT. CDR3 size: 14 residues. With 5 bases removed from V and 3 bases from J, the gap between germline ends came to 12 bases.

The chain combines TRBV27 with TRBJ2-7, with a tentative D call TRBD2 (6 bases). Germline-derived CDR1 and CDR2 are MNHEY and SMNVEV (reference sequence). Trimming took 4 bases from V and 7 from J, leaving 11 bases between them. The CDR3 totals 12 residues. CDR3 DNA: TGTGCCAGCAGTTCGGGACTTAGAGAGCAGTACTTC. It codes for CASSSGLREQYF.

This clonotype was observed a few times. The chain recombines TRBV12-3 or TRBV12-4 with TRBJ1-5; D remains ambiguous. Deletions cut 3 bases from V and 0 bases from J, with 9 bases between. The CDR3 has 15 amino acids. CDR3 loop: CASSFRQNSNQPQHF. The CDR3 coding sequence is TGTGCCAGCAGTTTCAGACAAAATAGCAATCAGCCCCAGCATTTT.

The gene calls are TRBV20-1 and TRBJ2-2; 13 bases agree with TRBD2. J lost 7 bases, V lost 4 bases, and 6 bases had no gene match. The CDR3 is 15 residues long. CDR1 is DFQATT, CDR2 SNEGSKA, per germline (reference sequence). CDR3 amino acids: CSAIGLAGVHGELFF. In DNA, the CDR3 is TGCAGTGCTATTGGACTAGCGGGAGTACACGGGGAGCTGTTTTTT.

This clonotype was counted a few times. DNA for the CDR3: TGCGCCAGCAGCCAAGATGTGGGAGGGACGTTGTCCTACGAGCAGTACTTC. This translates into CASSQDVGGTLSYEQYF. V and J are TRBV4-1 and TRBJ2-7; 7 nucleotides align to TRBD2. The CDR3 loop spans 17 amino acids. Trimming at V came to 0 bases and at J to 1 base, leaving 9 bases not matched to a gene. Germline CDR1 reads MGHRA; CDR2 reads YSYEKL.

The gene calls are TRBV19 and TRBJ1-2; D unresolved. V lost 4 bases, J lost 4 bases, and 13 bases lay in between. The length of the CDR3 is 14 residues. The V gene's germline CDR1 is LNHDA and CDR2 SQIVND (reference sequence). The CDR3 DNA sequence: TGTGCCAGTAGTACGGGTCCTTCCTTCTATGGCTACACCTTC. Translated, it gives CASSTGPSFYGYTF. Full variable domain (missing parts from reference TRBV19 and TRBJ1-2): DGGITQSPKYLFRKEGQNVTLSCEQNLNHDAMYWYRQDPGQGLRLIYYSQIVNDFQKGDIAEGYSVSREKKESFPLTVTSAQKNPTAFYLCASSTGPSFYGYTFGSGTRLTVV.

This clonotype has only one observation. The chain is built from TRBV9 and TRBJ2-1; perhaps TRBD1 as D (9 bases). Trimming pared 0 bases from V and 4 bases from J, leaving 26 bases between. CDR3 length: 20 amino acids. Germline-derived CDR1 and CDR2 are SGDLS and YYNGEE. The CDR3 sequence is CASSVAGTGFSGSPYNEQFF. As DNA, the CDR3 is TGTGCCAGCAGCGTAGCTGGGACAGGGTTCAGCGGGAGCCCTTACAATGAGCAGTTCTTC.

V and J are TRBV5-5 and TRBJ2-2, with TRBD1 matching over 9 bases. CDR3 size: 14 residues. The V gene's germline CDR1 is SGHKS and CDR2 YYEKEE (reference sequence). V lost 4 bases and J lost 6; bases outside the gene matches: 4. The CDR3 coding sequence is TGTGCCAGCAGCGGACGACAGGGGGCCGGGGAGCTGTTTTTT. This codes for CASSGRQGAGELFF.

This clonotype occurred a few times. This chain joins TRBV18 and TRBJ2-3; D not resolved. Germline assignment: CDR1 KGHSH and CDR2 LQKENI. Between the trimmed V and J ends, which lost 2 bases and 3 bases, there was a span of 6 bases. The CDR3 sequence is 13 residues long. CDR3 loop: CASSPVPTDTQYF. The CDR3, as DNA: TGTGCCAGCTCACCAGTACCGACAGATACGCAGTATTTT.

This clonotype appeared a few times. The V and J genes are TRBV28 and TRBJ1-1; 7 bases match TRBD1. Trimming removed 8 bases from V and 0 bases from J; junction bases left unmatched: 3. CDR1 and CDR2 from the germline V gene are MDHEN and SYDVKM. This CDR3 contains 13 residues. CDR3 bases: TGTGCCAGCGCAGGGGGATTGAACACTGAAGCTTTCTTT. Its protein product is CASAGGLNTEAFF.